The rows below give T cell receptor beta chains drawn from one sample of a study of cytomegalovirus exposure and HLA in healthy donors. Data came from immunoSEQ multiplex PCR; TCRdb stores just in-frame clones and leaves some out. Among over 100,000 clones listed, roughly 78% were seen once. Specimen: PBMCs. These receptors all come from a woman in her 40s in good health and CMV-seronegative. CDR3s include the opening cysteine and the closing phenylalanine or tryptophan. The order of the fields is D gene, clone size, V gene, J gene, CDR3 DNA, CDR3 protein. The D gene is left open where the match is weak. Part of the rows lack a size; the others show once, few, many or a class for expanded clones.

-	-	TRBV7-2	TRBJ2-2	TGTGCCAGCAGCTTTGCCCGGGCCGGAGGCGGGGAGCTGTTTTTT	CASSFARAGGGELFF
TRBD1	-	TRBV28	TRBJ2-7	TGTGCCAGCAGTTCCTCCGGGACAGGGGTCGGCGAGCAGTACTTC	CASSSSGTGVGEQYF
-	-	TRBV19	TRBJ2-7	TGTGCCAGTAGTGGGACGGGAGCCTACGAGCAGTACTTC	CASSGTGAYEQYF
TRBD1	-	TRBV7-9	TRBJ1-2	TGTGCCAGCAGCCTAACGGGACAGGTTATCGGCTACACCTTC	CASSLTGQVIGYTF
-	few	TRBV5-1	TRBJ2-7	TGCGCCAGCAGCTTGGAAGGCGGAGAGCAGTACTTC	CASSLEGGEQYF
-	-	TRBV2	TRBJ1-3	TGTGCCAGCAGTGAAGGATCGACAGGAATCTCTGGAAACACCATATATTTT	CASSEGSTGISGNTIYF
-	-	TRBV7-2	TRBJ1-2	TGTGCCAGCAGCTTAGAGGCGCAGGGTCCCGGCTACACCTTC	CASSLEAQGPGYTF
-	-	TRBV18	TRBJ2-6	TGTGCCAGCTCACCTAGACGGGACTCTGGGGCCAACGTCCTGACTTTC	CASSPRRDSGANVLTF
-	-	TRBV19	TRBJ2-2	TGTGCCAGTAGTATAGACGGAGGCACCGGGGAGCTGTTTTTT	CASSIDGGTGELFF
-	-	TRBV6-1	TRBJ2-3	TGTGCCAGCAGTCTGACAGACATGTCGGTAACGCAGTATTTT	CASSLTDMSVTQYF
-	-	TRBV9	TRBJ2-2	TGTGCCAGCAGCGTGCTCGGGACAAACACCGGGGAGCTGTTTTTT	CASSVLGTNTGELFF
TRBD2	-	TRBV9	TRBJ2-7	TGTGCCAGCAGCGTAGGGGGCGGGAGGGGCTACGAGCAGTACTTC	CASSVGGGRGYEQYF
TRBD1	few	TRBV19	TRBJ1-6	TGTGCCAGTAGACCGACAGGGGATTCACCCCTCCACTTT	CASRPTGDSPLHF
TRBD2	-	TRBV7-6	TRBJ2-7	TGTGCCAGCAGCTTAGGGATCTTAGCGGGATACCAGTACTTC	CASSLGILAGYQYF
-	-	TRBV27	TRBJ2-7	TGTGCCAGCAGTTTAGTCGCCAGGGGCTACGAGCAGTACTTC	CASSLVARGYEQYF
-	-	TRBV9	TRBJ1-2	TGTGCCAGCAGCTCTCTCTATGGCTACACCTTC	CASSSLYGYTF
TRBD1	-	TRBV18	TRBJ1-1	TGTGCCAGCTCACCATTGGGGGCAGGGGGGAAGGTGACTGAAGCTTTCTTT	CASSPLGAGGKVTEAFF
-	-	TRBV9	TRBJ2-7	TGTGCCAGCAGCGTAGGAGGGACTGCCTACGAGCAGTACTTC	CASSVGGTAYEQYF
TRBD1	-	TRBV27	TRBJ1-2	TGTGCCAGCAGACCATCCTGGGACAGCTCTAACTATGGCTACACCTTC	CASRPSWDSSNYGYTF
-	-	TRBV27	TRBJ1-2	TGTGCCAGCAGTCCGGAGGCGGGGGCACATGGCTACACCTTC	CASSPEAGAHGYTF
-	-	TRBV27	TRBJ1-5	TGTGCCAGCAGTTTACACAGTCGCAATCAGCCCCAGCATTTT	CASSLHSRNQPQHF
TRBD2	-	TRBV28	TRBJ2-1	TGTGCCAGCAGCTCCCCTTCTAGCGGGAGGACCTACAATGAGCAGTTCTTC	CASSSPSSGRTYNEQFF
-	-	TRBV6-5	TRBJ2-7	TGTGCCAGCGGAGGTTACGGCACCCGATCCTACGAGCAGTACTTC	CASGGYGTRSYEQYF
-	few	TRBV28	TRBJ1-1	TGTGCCAGCAAGCTTCTAGATACTGAAGCTTTCTTT	CASKLLDTEAFF
TRBD1	-	TRBV4-3	TRBJ1-4	TGCGCCAGCAGCCAACGCCGGGACAGGCCTGAAAAACTGTTTTTT	CASSQRRDRPEKLFF
-	few	TRBV7-2	TRBJ2-7	TGTGCCAGCAGCTTCCAGGGAGGTAGCTACGAGCAGTACTTC	CASSFQGGSYEQYF
-	-	TRBV29-1	TRBJ2-3	TGCAGCGTTGAGGTAGCGGGCACAGATACGCAGTATTTT	CSVEVAGTDTQYF
-	few	TRBV9	TRBJ2-1	TGTGCCAGCAGCGTTGACCAGGGGCTCTACAATGAGCAGTTCTTC	CASSVDQGLYNEQFF
-	-	TRBV19	TRBJ1-1	TGTGCCAGTAGTATAGGGTGGGGGCCCACTGAAGCTTTCTTT	CASSIGWGPTEAFF
-	-	TRBV5-1	TRBJ1-2	TGCGCCAGCTCAGCAGAAACAGGGATGGATGGCTACACCTTC	CASSAETGMDGYTF
TRBD1	-	TRBV4-2	TRBJ1-1	TGTGCCAGCAGCCGAGGGACAGGGGCTGGTGAAGCTTTCTTT	CASSRGTGAGEAFF
TRBD1	-	TRBV9	TRBJ1-1	TGTGCCAGCAGCACCGGGACAGTGAACACTGAAGCTTTCTTT	CASSTGTVNTEAFF
TRBD1	few	TRBV7-2	TRBJ1-2	TGTGCCAGCAGCTCGTCGACAGGGGACTATGGCTACACCTTC	CASSSSTGDYGYTF
-	-	TRBV4-3	TRBJ1-1	TGCGCCAGCAGCCAAGTGTGGGGAGGCGACACTGAAGCTTTCTTT	CASSQVWGGDTEAFF
-	-	TRBV25-1	TRBJ2-3	TGTGCCAGCAGTGAGTCCAAGCAGGGTCCAGATACGCAGTATTTT	CASSESKQGPDTQYF
TRBD1	-	TRBV28	TRBJ2-7	TGTGCCAGCAGTTCCCGACAGGGGGCTCGAGACGAGCAGTACTTC	CASSSRQGARDEQYF
TRBD2	-	TRBV18	TRBJ2-3	TGTGCCAGCTCCCGACTAGCGGGAGCAACAGATACGCAGTATTTT	CASSRLAGATDTQYF